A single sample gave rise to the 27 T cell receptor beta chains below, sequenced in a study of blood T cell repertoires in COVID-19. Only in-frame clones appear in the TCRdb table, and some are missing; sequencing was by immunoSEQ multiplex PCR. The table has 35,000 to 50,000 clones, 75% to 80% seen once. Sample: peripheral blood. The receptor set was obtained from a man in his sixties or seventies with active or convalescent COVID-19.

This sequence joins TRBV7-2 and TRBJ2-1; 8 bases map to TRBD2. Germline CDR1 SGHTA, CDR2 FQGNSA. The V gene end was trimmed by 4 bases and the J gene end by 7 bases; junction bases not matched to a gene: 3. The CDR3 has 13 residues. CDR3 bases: TGTGCCAGCAGCTCTCGGGGGGGAAATGAGCAGTTCTTC. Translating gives CASSSRGGNEQFF.

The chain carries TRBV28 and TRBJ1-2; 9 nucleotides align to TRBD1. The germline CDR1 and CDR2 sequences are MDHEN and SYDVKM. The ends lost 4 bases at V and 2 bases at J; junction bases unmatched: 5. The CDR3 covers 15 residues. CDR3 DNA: TGTGCCAGCAGTTCCCCGGGACAGGGAAACTATGGCTACACCTTC. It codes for CASSSPGQGNYGYTF.

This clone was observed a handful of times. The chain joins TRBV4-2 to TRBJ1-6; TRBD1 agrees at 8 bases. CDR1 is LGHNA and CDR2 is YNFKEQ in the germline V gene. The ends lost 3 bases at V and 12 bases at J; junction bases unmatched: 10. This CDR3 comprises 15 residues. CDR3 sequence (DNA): TGTGCCAGCAGCCAGGAGACAGGGGAGCTCCGACCCCTCCACTTT. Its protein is CASSQETGELRPLHF.

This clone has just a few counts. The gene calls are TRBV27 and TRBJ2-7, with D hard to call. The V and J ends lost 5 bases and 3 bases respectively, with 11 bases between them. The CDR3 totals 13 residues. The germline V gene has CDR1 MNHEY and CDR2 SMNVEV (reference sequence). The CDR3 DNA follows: TGTGCCAGCAGTCCCGACACGTTCTACGAGCAGTACTTC. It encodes CASSPDTFYEQYF.

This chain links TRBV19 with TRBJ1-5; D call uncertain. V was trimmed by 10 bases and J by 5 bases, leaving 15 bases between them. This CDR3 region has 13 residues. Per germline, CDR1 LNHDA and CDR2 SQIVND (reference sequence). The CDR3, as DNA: TGTGCCACCGGACTAGAATTGTATCAGCCCCAGCATTTT. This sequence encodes CATGLELYQPQHF.

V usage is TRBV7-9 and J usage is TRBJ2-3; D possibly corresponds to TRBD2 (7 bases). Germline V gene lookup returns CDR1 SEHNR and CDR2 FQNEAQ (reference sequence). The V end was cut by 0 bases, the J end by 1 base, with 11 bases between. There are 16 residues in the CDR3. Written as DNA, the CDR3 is TGTGCCAGCAGCTTAGCGGGGGGGCCCGGCACAGATACGCAGTATTTT. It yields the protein CASSLAGGPGTDTQYF.

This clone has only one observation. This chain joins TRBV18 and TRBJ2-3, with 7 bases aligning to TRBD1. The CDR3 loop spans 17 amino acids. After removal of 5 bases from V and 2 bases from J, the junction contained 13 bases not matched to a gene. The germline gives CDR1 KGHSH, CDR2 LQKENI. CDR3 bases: TGTGCCAGCTCAAGAACAGGGGTAGATGGTCTCACAGATACGCAGTATTTT. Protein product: CASSRTGVDGLTDTQYF.

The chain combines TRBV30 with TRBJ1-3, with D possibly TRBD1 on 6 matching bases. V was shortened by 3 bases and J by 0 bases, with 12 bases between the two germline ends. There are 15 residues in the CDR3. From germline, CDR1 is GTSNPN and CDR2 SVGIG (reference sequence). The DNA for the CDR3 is TGTGCCTGGAGGCTGGGACAAAGCTCTGGAAACACCATATATTTT. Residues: CAWRLGQSSGNTIYF.

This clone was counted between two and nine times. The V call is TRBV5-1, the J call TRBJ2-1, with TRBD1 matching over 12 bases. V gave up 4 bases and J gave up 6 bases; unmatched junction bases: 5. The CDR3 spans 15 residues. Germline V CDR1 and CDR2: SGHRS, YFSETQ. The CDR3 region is CASSQGQGAANEQFF. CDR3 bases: TGCGCCAGCAGCCAGGGACAGGGGGCGGCCAATGAGCAGTTCTTC.

CDR3 sequence (DNA): TGCGCCAGCAGCCAACAGGGGTACCATGGCTACACCTTC. It is translated as CASSQQGYHGYTF. V is TRBV4-1 and J is TRBJ1-2, with a possible D match to TRBD1 (6 bases). In germline, CDR1 is MGHRA, CDR2 YSYEKL. Trimming shortened V by 2 bases and J by 6 bases, and 10 bases separated the two germline ends. The CDR3 runs to 13 residues.

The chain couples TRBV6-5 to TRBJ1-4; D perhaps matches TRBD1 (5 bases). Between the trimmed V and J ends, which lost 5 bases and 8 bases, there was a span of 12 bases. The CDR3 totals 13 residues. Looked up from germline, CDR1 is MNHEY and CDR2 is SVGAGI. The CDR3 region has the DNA TGTGCCAGCAGTAACAAGGAGGGGGAAAAACTGTTTTTT. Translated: CASSNKEGEKLFF.

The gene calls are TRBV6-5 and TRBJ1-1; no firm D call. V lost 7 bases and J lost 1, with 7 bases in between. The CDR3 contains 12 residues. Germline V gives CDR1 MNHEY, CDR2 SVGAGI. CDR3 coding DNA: TGTGCCAGCAAATCAGGGAACACTGAAGCTTTCTTT. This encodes CASKSGNTEAFF.

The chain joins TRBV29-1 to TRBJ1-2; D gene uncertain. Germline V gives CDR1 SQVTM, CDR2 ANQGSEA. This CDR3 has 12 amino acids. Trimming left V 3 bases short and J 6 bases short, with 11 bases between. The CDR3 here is CSVEASSHGYTF. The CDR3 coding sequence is TGCAGCGTTGAGGCTTCATCGCATGGCTACACCTTC.

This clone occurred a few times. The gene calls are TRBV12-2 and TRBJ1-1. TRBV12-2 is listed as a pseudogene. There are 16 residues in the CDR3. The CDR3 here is CASRLEAVVVDTEAFF. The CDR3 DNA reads TGTGCAAGTCGCTTAGAAGCTGTGGTGGTGGACACTGAAGCTTTCTTT.

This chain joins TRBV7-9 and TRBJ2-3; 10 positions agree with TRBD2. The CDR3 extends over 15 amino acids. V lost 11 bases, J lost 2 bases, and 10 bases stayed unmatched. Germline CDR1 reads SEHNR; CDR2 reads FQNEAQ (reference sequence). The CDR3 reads CAGTLLAGVTDTQYF. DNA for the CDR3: TGTGCCGGAACCCTCCTAGCGGGGGTCACAGATACGCAGTATTTT.

CDR3 DNA sequence: TGTGCCAGCAAGCCGGGACAGGGGCGCGAGCAGTACTTC. Residues: CASKPGQGREQYF. The chain joins TRBV6-5 to TRBJ2-7; 10 bases fit TRBD1. Germline V gene lookup returns CDR1 MNHEY and CDR2 SVGAGI. This CDR3 is 13 amino acids long. V dropped 7 bases and J dropped 6; count of bases not matched to a gene: 6.

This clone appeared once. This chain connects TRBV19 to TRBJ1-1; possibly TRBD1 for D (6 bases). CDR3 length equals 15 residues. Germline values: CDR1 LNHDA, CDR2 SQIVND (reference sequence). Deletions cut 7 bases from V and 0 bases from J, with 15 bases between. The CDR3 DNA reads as TGTGCCAGTAATTTGGGGGCCCTCATGAACACTGAAGCTTTCTTT. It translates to CASNLGALMNTEAFF.

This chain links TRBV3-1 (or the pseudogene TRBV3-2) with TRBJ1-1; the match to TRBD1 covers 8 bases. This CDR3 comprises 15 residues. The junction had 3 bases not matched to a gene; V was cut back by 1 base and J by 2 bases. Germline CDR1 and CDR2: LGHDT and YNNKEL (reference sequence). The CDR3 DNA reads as TGTGCCAGCAGCCAAGCATCAGGGGGCAACACTGAAGCTTTCTTT. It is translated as CASSQASGGNTEAFF.

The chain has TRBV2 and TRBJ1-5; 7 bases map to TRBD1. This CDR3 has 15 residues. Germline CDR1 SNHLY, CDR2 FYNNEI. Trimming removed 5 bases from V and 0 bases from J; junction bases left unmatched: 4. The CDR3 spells CASSRTGHSNQPQHF. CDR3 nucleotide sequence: TGTGCCAGCAGTCGGACAGGCCATAGCAATCAGCCCCAGCATTTT. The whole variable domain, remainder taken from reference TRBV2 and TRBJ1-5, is EPEVTQTPSHQVTQMGQEVILRCVPISNHLYFYWYRQILGQKVEFLVSFYNNEISEKSEIFDDQFSVERPDGSNFTLKIRSTKLEDSAMYFCASSRTGHSNQPQHFGDGTRLSIL.

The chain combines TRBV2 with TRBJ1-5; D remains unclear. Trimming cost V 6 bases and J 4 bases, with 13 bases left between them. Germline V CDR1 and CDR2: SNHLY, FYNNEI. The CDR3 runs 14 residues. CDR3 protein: CASRGSVRNQPQHF. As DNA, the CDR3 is TGTGCCAGCAGGGGCAGTGTACGGAATCAGCCCCAGCATTTT.

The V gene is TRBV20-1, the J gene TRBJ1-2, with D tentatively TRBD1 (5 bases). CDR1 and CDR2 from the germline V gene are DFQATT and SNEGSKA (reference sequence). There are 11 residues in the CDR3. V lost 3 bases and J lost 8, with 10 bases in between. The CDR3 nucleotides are TGCAGTGCTAGGACAGCCTACGGCTACACCTTC. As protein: CSARTAYGYTF.

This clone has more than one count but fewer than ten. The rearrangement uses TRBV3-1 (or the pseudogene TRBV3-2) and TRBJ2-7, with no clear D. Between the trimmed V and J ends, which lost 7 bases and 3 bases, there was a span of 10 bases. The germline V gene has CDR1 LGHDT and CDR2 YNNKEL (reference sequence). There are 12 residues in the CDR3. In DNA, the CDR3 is TGTGCCAGCACCAGGAATGGCTACGAGCAGTACTTC. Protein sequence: CASTRNGYEQYF.

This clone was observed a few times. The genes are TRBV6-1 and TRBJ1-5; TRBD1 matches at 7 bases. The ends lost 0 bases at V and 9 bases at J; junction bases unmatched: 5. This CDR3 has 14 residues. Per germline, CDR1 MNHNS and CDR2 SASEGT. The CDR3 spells CASSEATGSMPQHF. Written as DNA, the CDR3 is TGTGCCAGCAGTGAAGCGACAGGGTCGATGCCCCAGCATTTT.

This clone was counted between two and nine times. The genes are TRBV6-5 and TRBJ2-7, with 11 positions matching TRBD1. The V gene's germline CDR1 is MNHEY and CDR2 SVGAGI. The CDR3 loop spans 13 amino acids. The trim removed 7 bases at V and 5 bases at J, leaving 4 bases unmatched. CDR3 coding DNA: TGTGCCAGCATGCGGACAGGGGGCGACGAGCAGTACTTC. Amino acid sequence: CASMRTGGDEQYF.

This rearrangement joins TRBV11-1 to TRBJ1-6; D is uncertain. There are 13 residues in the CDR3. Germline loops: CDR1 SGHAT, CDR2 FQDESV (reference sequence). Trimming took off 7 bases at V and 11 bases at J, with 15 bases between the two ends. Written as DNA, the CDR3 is TGTGCCAGCACCCCTTCCCCTCCGGCACCCCTCCACTTT. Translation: CASTPSPPAPLHF.

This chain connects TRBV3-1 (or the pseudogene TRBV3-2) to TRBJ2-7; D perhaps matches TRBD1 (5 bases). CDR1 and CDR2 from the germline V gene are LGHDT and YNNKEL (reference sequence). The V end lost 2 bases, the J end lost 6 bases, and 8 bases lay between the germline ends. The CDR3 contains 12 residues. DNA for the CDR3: TGTGCCAGCAGCCAAAATAGGGGCGAGCAGTACTTC. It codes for CASSQNRGEQYF.

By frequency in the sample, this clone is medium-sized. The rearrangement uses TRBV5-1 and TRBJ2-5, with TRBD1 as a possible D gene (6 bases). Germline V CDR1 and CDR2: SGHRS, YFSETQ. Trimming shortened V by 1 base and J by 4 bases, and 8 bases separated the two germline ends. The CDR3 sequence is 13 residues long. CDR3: CASSLTGTETQYF. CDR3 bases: TGCGCCAGCAGCTTGACAGGGACAGAGACCCAGTACTTC.